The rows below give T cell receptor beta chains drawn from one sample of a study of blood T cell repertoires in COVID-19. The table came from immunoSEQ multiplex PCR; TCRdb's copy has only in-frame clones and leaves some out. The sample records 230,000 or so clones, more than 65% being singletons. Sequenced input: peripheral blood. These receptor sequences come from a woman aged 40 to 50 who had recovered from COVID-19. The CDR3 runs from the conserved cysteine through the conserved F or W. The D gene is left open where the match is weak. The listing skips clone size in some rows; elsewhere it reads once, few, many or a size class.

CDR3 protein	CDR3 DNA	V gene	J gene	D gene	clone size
CAISELKGQEDNEQFF	TGTGCCATCAGTGAGCTGAAGGGACAGGAAGACAATGAGCAGTTCTTC	TRBV10-3	TRBJ2-1	TRBD1	.
CAISGAGQTDTQYF	TGTGCCATCAGTGGAGCAGGACAAACAGATACGCAGTATTTT	TRBV10-3	TRBJ2-3	.	.
CAISEFFGETQYF	TGTGCCATCAGTGAGTTTTTCGGAGAGACCCAGTACTTC	TRBV10-3	TRBJ2-5	.	.
CASSPGLLSNEKLFF	TGTGCCAGCAGTCCCGGACTGCTAAGTAATGAAAAACTGTTTTTT	TRBV6-5	TRBJ1-4	.	.
CASSLWDKNSYEQYF	TGTGCCAGCAGTTTATGGGACAAAAACTCCTACGAGCAGTACTTC	TRBV28	TRBJ2-7	.	.
CASSQDPSSNYGYTF	TGTGCCAGCAGCCAAGATCCGTCGTCTAACTATGGCTACACCTTC	TRBV3-1/TRBV3-2	TRBJ1-2	.	.
CATFNLLEGEQFF	TGTGCCACCTTTAACTTACTTGAGGGTGAGCAGTTCTTC	TRBV27	TRBJ2-1	.	.
CASSLGREAFF	TGTGCCAGCAGCCTTGGCCGTGAAGCTTTCTTT	TRBV6-5	TRBJ1-1	.	.
CASSTLAGAYEQYF	TGTGCCAGTAGTACCCTAGCGGGGGCCTACGAGCAGTACTTC	TRBV19	TRBJ2-7	TRBD2	.
CASSSGTGLLQPQHF	TGTGCCAGCAGCTCCGGGACAGGCCTCCTTCAGCCCCAGCATTTT	TRBV7-2	TRBJ1-5	TRBD1	.
CASTGDSGANVLTF	TGTGCCAGCACGGGGGACTCTGGGGCCAACGTCCTGACTTTC	TRBV28	TRBJ2-6	.	.
CASSGSGTGVYEQYF	TGTGCCAGCAGCGGCTCCGGGACAGGGGTGTACGAGCAGTACTTC	TRBV9	TRBJ2-7	TRBD1	.
CASSPVDIAQYF	TGTGCCAGCAGCCCGGTGGACATCGCGCAGTACTTC	TRBV5-8	TRBJ2-7	.	once
CASSLVGGASGNTIYF	TGTGCCAGCAGCTTAGTGGGGGGGGCTTCTGGAAACACCATATATTTT	TRBV7-8	TRBJ1-3	.	.
CASSLPGTANTGELFF	TGCGCCAGCAGTCTCCCCGGGACAGCGAACACCGGGGAGCTGTTTTTT	TRBV5-1	TRBJ2-2	TRBD1	.
CASSVTAGRTGELFF	TGTGCCAGCAGCGTAACGGCAGGGCGGACCGGGGAGCTGTTTTTT	TRBV9	TRBJ2-2	.	.
CATRAITGELFF	TGTGCCACCAGGGCCATCACCGGGGAGCTGTTTTTT	TRBV24-1	TRBJ2-2	.	.
CASSGLEKLFF	TGTGCCAGCAGCGGACTTGAAAAACTGTTTTTT	TRBV2	TRBJ1-4	.	.
CASSPYDRGLQGYTF	TGCGCCAGCAGCCCCTACGACAGGGGGCTCCAAGGCTACACCTTC	TRBV5-1	TRBJ1-2	TRBD1	.
CASSLGGQPDLREQYF	TGCGCCAGCAGTCTAGGAGGGCAGCCCGATCTAAGAGAGCAGTACTTC	TRBV23-1	TRBJ2-7	.	.
CASSLPPGLAGVVRYNEQFF	TGCGCCAGCAGCTTGCCTCCGGGACTAGCGGGGGTCGTAAGGTACAATGAGCAGTTCTTC	TRBV5-1	TRBJ2-1	TRBD2	.
CASSSPGFSFGTFF	TGTGCCAGCAGTTCTCCGGGTTTTTCTTTCGGTACTTTCTTT	TRBV6-6	TRBJ1-1	.	.
CASSQDLAGGPLYNEQFF	TGTGCCAGCAGCCAAGACCTAGCGGGGGGGCCGCTTTACAATGAGCAGTTCTTC	TRBV3-1/TRBV3-2	TRBJ2-1	TRBD2	once
CASRRAHEQFF	TGTGCCAGCAGGAGGGCCCATGAGCAGTTCTTC	TRBV6-5	TRBJ2-1	.	.
CASSFEAGDLTDTQYF	TGTGCCAGCAGCTTCGAGGCGGGGGACTTGACAGATACGCAGTATTTT	TRBV5-5	TRBJ2-3	TRBD2	.
CASSLRGLEETQYF	TGCGCCAGCAGCTTGAGGGGGCTAGAAGAGACCCAGTACTTC	TRBV5-1	TRBJ2-5	TRBD1	.
CASSEIRWTVSDRGAFF	TGTGCCAGCAGTGAAATAAGGTGGACCGTTTCGGACAGGGGGGCTTTCTTT	TRBV6-1	TRBJ1-1	TRBD1	.
CASSAGLAGDSEQFF	TGTGCCAGCAGCGCCGGACTAGCGGGAGACAGTGAGCAGTTCTTC	TRBV9	TRBJ2-1	TRBD2	.
CASSVDGGINYGYTF	TGTGCCAGCAGCGTAGATGGCGGAATTAACTATGGCTACACCTTC	TRBV9	TRBJ1-2	.	.
CASSDRDRGLGDTGELFF	TGTGCCAGCAGCGACCGGGACAGGGGGCTCGGGGACACCGGGGAGCTGTTTTTT	TRBV7-2	TRBJ2-2	TRBD1	.
CASSPRRDSMNTEAFF	TGTGCCAGCTCACCCAGAAGGGACAGCATGAACACTGAAGCTTTCTTT	TRBV18	TRBJ1-1	TRBD1	.
CASSVFASGANVLTF	TGTGCCAGCAGCGTCTTCGCGTCTGGGGCCAACGTCCTGACTTTC	TRBV9	TRBJ2-6	.	.